The 12 T cell receptor beta chains below were found in one sample sequenced in a study of post-analysis software for immune sequencing data. Regarding the study as a whole: Several TRBV segments, TRBV5-6, TRBV5-1 and TRBV20-1 among them, were found more frequent in patients than controls.

Their target antigens are unknown. The authors incorporated unique molecular identifiers into the TCR beta cDNA libraries. TCRdb re-analysed the PCR reads in MiXCR, keeping a single row per CDR3 protein. The sample consists of some 890,000 distinct CDR3 sequences, about 53% of them appearing once. The sequencing input was blood. Source of these receptors: a girl between 5 and 17 years old with multiple sclerosis.

The rearrangement uses TRBV4-1 and TRBJ2-1; D is unresolved. The CDR3 contains 15 residues. Germline values: CDR1 MGHRA, CDR2 YSYEKL. V lost 1 base, J lost 0 bases, and 7 bases lay in between. The CDR3 sequence: CASSQGPNSYNEQFF. CDR3 DNA sequence: TGCGCCAGCAGCCAAGGGCCTAACTCCTACAATGAGCAGTTCTTC.

This rearrangement joins TRBV5-1 to TRBJ2-2, with D unclear. CDR3 length equals 14 residues. CDR1 and CDR2 (germline): SGHRS, YFSETQ. Trimming removed 5 bases from V and 0 bases from J, with 8 bases in between. CDR3 in amino acids: CASSTNANTGELFF. In DNA, the CDR3 is TGCGCCAGCAGTACAAACGCGAACACCGGGGAGCTGTTTTTT.

This clonotype was counted a few times. The chain has TRBV4-1 and TRBJ2-7; D might be TRBD1 (6 bases). V lost 3 bases and J 0 bases, leaving 12 bases between the germline ends. The CDR3 is made up of 15 amino acids. CDR1 and CDR2 from the germline V gene are MGHRA and YSYEKL. This CDR3 reads CASSHEGGSSYEQYF. The CDR3, as DNA: TGCGCCAGCAGCCACGAAGGGGGAAGCTCCTACGAGCAGTACTTC.

This clonotype was detected only a few times. The rearrangement uses TRBV6-5 and TRBJ2-1, with D possibly TRBD1 on 6 matching bases. The CDR3 spans 14 residues. In germline, CDR1 is MNHEY, CDR2 SVGAGI. Between the trimmed V and J ends, which lost 4 bases and 2 bases, there was a span of 9 bases. As DNA, the CDR3 is TGTGCCAGCAGTTCCCGGACAGCCTACAATGAGCAGTTCTTC. It is translated as CASSSRTAYNEQFF.

Written as DNA, the CDR3 is TGTGCCAGCAGCTCGGGACTAGCGGGGGGGCCCCTCAATGAGCAGTTCTTC. This codes for CASSSGLAGGPLNEQFF. The J gene is TRBJ2-1, the V gene TRBV7-9; 16 positions agree with TRBD2. The trim removed 4 bases at V and 6 bases at J, leaving 6 bases unmatched. The germline CDR1 and CDR2 sequences are SEHNR and FQNEAQ (reference sequence). This CDR3 has 17 amino acids.

This clonotype was counted only a few times. The gene calls are TRBV20-1 and TRBJ2-1; D gene unclear. Trimming took off 7 bases at V and 3 bases at J, with 7 bases between the two ends. Per the germline V gene, CDR1 is DFQATT and CDR2 is SNEGSKA (reference sequence). This CDR3 comprises 11 residues. The CDR3 loop reads CSVRFYNEQFF. The CDR3 DNA is TGCAGTGTTAGGTTCTACAATGAGCAGTTCTTC.

This clonotype was seen once. The J gene is TRBJ2-1, the V gene TRBV20-1; TRBD2 aligns across 14 bases. The CDR3 spans 16 residues. Germline V gene sequence: CDR1 DFQATT, CDR2 SNEGSKA (reference sequence). The trim removed 6 bases at V and 13 bases at J, leaving 17 bases unmatched. This CDR3 is CSAGLAGGSQQETQFF. CDR3 DNA: TGCAGTGCCGGACTAGCGGGAGGCAGCCAGCAAGAGACCCAGTTCTTC.

Points on this clonotype: Germline and junction disagree at one end, which may indicate a read error. This sequence joins TRBV18 and TRBJ2-5, with a tentative D call TRBD1 (6 bases). The last part of the DNA fits TRBJ2-7 better; the J call may be wrong. Germline V gives CDR1 KGHSH, CDR2 LQKENI. The CDR3 consists of 13 residues. In nucleotides, the CDR3 is TGTACCAGCTCACTAGGACAGAACTACGAGCAGTACTTC. This codes for CTSSLGQNYEQYF.

This clonotype was observed a handful of times. The V gene is TRBV29-1, the J gene TRBJ2-5; D may be TRBD1 (5 bases). The better agreement between TRBJ2-7 and the DNA end casts doubt on the J call. The CDR3 is 13 amino acids. Germline-derived CDR1 and CDR2 are SQVTM and ANQGSEA. Here the CDR3 DNA reads TGCAGCATCAGGGCCAACGGTCTGTACGAGCAGTACTTC. This encodes CSIRANGLYEQYF.

The rearrangement links TRBV29-1 to TRBJ2-1; TRBD1 matches at 9 bases. This CDR3 contains 15 residues. V lost 4 bases, J lost 6 bases, and 10 bases stayed unmatched. Germline CDR1 is SQVTM and CDR2 is ANQGSEA. The CDR3 here is CSVVVRQGVANEQFF. The CDR3 DNA follows: TGCAGCGTTGTGGTTCGACAGGGGGTGGCCAATGAGCAGTTCTTC.

This clonotype was recorded once. V usage is TRBV20-1 and J usage is TRBJ2-4, with D unresolved. The J call is uncertain, as TRBJ2-7 better fits the DNA end. Germline V gene data show CDR1 as DFQATT and CDR2 as SNEGSKA (reference sequence). The CDR3 is 14 residues long. The CDR3 sequence is CSARGQSGSYEQYF. CDR3 DNA sequence: TGCAGTGCTAGAGGCCAGTCTGGTAGCTACGAGCAGTACTTC.

This clonotype showed up many times. V and J are TRBV9 and TRBJ2-6; no clear D gene. CDR1 and CDR2 (germline): SGDLS, YYNGEE. Trimming left V 0 bases short and J 0 bases short, with 4 bases between. The CDR3 sequence is 15 residues long. CDR3 protein: CASSVGGSGANVLTF. The CDR3 coding sequence is TGTGCCAGCAGCGTAGGGGGCTCTGGGGCCAACGTCCTGACTTTC.